A selection of T cell receptor beta chains follows, all from one sample in a study of cytomegalovirus exposure and HLA in healthy donors. TCRdb keeps only in-frame clones here, not all; method: immunoSEQ multiplex PCR. The table lists about 140,000 clones, roughly 80% of them singletons. The sample taken for sequencing was PBMCs. The receptors shown here come from a female donor in good health and CMV-seronegative. Each CDR3 is given with its conserved first and last residue. Rows give clone size only sometimes, using once, few, many, or a class for an expanded clone.

few TRBJ1-1 TRBV4-1 CASSQDQGKAEAFF
NA TRBJ2-1 TRBV5-1 CASSAGTPLSRNEQFF
NA TRBJ2-5 TRBV25-1 CASSELDYQETQYF
once TRBJ1-1 TRBV5-1 CASSQIQGRWEDAEAFF
few TRBJ2-7 TRBV5-1 CASSLDGSSYEQYF
NA TRBJ1-2 TRBV30 CAWSPQGEGYTF
NA TRBJ1-1 TRBV30 CAWTGTRNTEAFF
NA TRBJ2-2 TRBV7-9 CASSLGRDTINTGELFF
NA TRBJ1-4 TRBV27 CASSTPERVGTNELFF
NA TRBJ2-4 TRBV27 CASRRTGVGKNIQYF
NA TRBJ1-1 TRBV6-6 CASSWADLNTEAFF
NA TRBJ1-1 TRBV6-1 CASSEWQADTEAFF
NA TRBJ1-2 TRBV7-3 CASSPTRTGDGYTF
NA TRBJ1-5 TRBV5-6 CASSKSPKSSQPQHF
NA TRBJ1-5 TRBV28 CASSLDSLNQPQHF
NA TRBJ1-3 TRBV20-1 CSVFRGNTIYF
NA TRBJ1-1 TRBV19 CASSILDINTEAFF
NA TRBJ2-5 TRBV6-5 CASSYSKTGGMETQYF
NA TRBJ2-7 TRBV2 CASSAGEQYF
NA TRBJ2-3 TRBV5-4 CASSLESGRSTDTQYF
NA TRBJ1-2 TRBV30 CAWKTGGGLYGYTF
NA TRBJ2-3 TRBV5-6 CASSPPGGAGSTDTQYF
NA TRBJ1-1 TRBV29-1 CTGTGGGGNTEAFF
few TRBJ2-1 TRBV18 CASSPPGSLDEQFF
NA TRBJ2-3 TRBV5-6 CASSFGGHTDTQYF
NA TRBJ2-3 TRBV21-1 CASSRTSRF
NA TRBJ2-1 TRBV28 CASTQRNEQFF
once TRBJ1-2 TRBV7-2 CASSLGQGAGGYTF
NA TRBJ2-7 TRBV27 CASSLSTPRYEQYF
NA TRBJ1-3 TRBV5-1 CASSLTGGAGNTIYF
once TRBJ2-3 TRBV5-1 CASSYSLRLSTDTQYF
few TRBJ1-5 TRBV28 CASSRPDRDNQPQHF
NA TRBJ2-2 TRBV2 CASRIQGAAGELFF
NA TRBJ2-7 TRBV7-8 CASSLQTGGYEQYF
NA TRBJ2-7 TRBV11-1 CASSPLGRYEQYF
NA TRBJ1-5 TRBV6-1 CASSEARAANQPQHF
NA TRBJ2-4 TRBV5-1 CASRQLAGPGEVAKNIQYF
NA TRBJ1-3 TRBV5-5 CASRVGTAGNTIYF
NA TRBJ1-3 TRBV6-5 CASSYRGLSGNTIYF
NA TRBJ2-2 TRBV28 CASSSLAGVPTGELFF
NA TRBJ1-5 TRBV18 CASSRTEGSQPQHF
NA TRBJ2-1 TRBV27 CASSSLAGAYNEQFF
NA TRBJ1-5 TRBV6-5 CASSYSRDGNQPQHF
few TRBJ2-5 TRBV30 CAWRGSGQGATETQYF
NA TRBJ2-3 TRBV4-2 CASSQDGAGVGTDTQYF
NA TRBJ1-2 TRBV6-1 CASSDLRDYGYTF
few TRBJ1-1 TRBV6-4 CASSTGGAGTEAFF
few TRBJ2-1 TRBV7-9 CASSLGGVNEQFF
once TRBJ2-3 TRBV5-1 CASSFTGDTQYF
NA TRBJ2-1 TRBV6-4 CASSEKRCEQFF
NA TRBJ2-1 TRBV11-2 CASSLAVTSGYNEQFF
NA TRBJ1-5 TRBV15 CATSPSDRANQPQHF
few TRBJ1-1 TRBV20-1 CSASQAPEAFF
few TRBJ1-4 TRBV6-1 CASRGDRADEKLFF